The 27 T cell receptor beta chains below come from one sample, sequenced in a study of PD-1 blockade in classical Hodgkin lymphoma. Sequenced by immunoSEQ multiplex PCR; TCRdb stores in-frame clones only, minus some. The sample carries fewer than 55,000 clones, more than 75% recorded once. Time point indicated: cycle 4 day 1 (C4D1), after less than seven weeks of nivolumab. Each patient experienced a relapse that followed autologous stem cell transplantation, and brentuximab vedotin exposure varied. This material consisted of peripheral blood mononuclear cells (PBMCs), taken before the fourth cycle of nivolumab. These TCRs come from a human donor with classical Hodgkin lymphoma.

This sequence joins TRBV27 and TRBJ2-2; 8 positions agree with TRBD1. Germline V CDR1 and CDR2: MNHEY, SMNVEV (reference sequence). The junction had 3 bases not matched to a gene; V was cut back by 5 bases and J by 4 bases. CDR3 length: 14 residues. For the CDR3, the DNA is TGTGCCAGCAGTAGAGACAGGGGCACCGGGGAGCTGTTTTTT. The encoded protein is CASSRDRGTGELFF.

The chain combines TRBV2 with TRBJ2-3; D unresolved. V was shortened by 7 bases and J by 1 base, with 12 bases between the two germline ends. There are 14 residues in the CDR3. Germline V gene sequence: CDR1 SNHLY, CDR2 FYNNEI. In DNA form, the CDR3 reads TGTGCCAGCATGAGATCCGGCCGCACAGATACGCAGTATTTT. It yields the protein CASMRSGRTDTQYF.

V usage is TRBV5-1 and J usage is TRBJ1-1; perhaps TRBD1 as D (6 bases). Trimming took off 4 bases at V and 1 base at J, with 8 bases between the two ends. CDR3 length: 13 residues. Germline V gene lookup returns CDR1 SGHRS and CDR2 YFSETQ. CDR3 amino acids: CASSVQGNTEAFF. As DNA, the CDR3 is TGCGCCAGCAGCGTACAGGGGAACACTGAAGCTTTCTTT.

This clone showed up just a few times. V gene TRBV16 combines with J gene TRBJ1-2; TRBD1 might be the D (5 bases). Germline V gene sequence: CDR1 KGHSY, CDR2 FQNENV. Trimming took 0 bases from V and 10 from J, leaving 15 bases between them. The length of the CDR3 is 14 residues. CDR3 sequence reads: CASSQSIAGTIYTF. CDR3 DNA: TGTGCCAGCAGCCAATCGATAGCAGGGACGATCTACACCTTC.

CDR3 loop: CASSWLGRYEAFF. Here the CDR3 DNA reads TGTGCCAGCAGTTGGTTGGGCAGGTATGAAGCTTTCTTT. V is TRBV28 and J is TRBJ1-1; D not certain. Trimming shortened V by 4 bases and J by 7 bases, and 13 bases separated the two germline ends. Germline lookup yields CDR1 MDHEN and CDR2 SYDVKM. CDR3 length equals 13 residues. The variable domain in full, with the rest retrieved from reference TRBV28 and TRBJ1-1, is DVKVTQSSRYLVKRTGEKVFLECVQDMDHENMFWYRQDPGLGLRLIYFSYDVKMKEKGDIPEGYSVSREKKERFSLILESASTNQTSMYLCASSWLGRYEAFFGQGTRLTVV.

The rearrangement links TRBV7-3 to TRBJ2-1; 10 bases match TRBD2. J lost 7 bases, V lost 5 bases, and 5 bases had no gene match. CDR1 SGHTA and CDR2 FQGTGA come from the germline V gene. The CDR3 sequence is 14 residues long. CDR3 in amino acids: CASSTAGGPNEQFF. CDR3 in DNA: TGTGCCAGCAGCACAGCGGGGGGGCCGAATGAGCAGTTCTTC.

The V call is TRBV2, the J call TRBJ2-7, with 8 bases lining up with TRBD1. The CDR3 totals 14 residues. V gave up 7 bases and J gave up 2 bases; unmatched junction bases: 7. Germline-derived CDR1 and CDR2 are SNHLY and FYNNEI. In DNA, the CDR3 is TGTGCCAGCACCAACAGGGGGGCCACCTACGAGCAGTACTTC. It encodes CASTNRGATYEQYF. Full variable domain (missing parts from reference TRBV2 and TRBJ2-7): EPEVTQTPSHQVTQMGQEVILRCVPISNHLYFYWYRQILGQKVEFLVSFYNNEISEKSEIFDDQFSVERPDGSNFTLKIRSTKLEDSAMYFCASTNRGATYEQYFGPGTRLTVT.

V usage is TRBV5-4 and J usage is TRBJ2-3; 8 bases are shared with TRBD1. Germline V CDR1 and CDR2: SGHNT, YYREEE (reference sequence). After removal of 3 bases from V and 2 bases from J, the junction contained 8 bases not matched to a gene. The CDR3 consists of 16 residues. CDR3 in amino acids: CASSSNGQGPTDTQYF. CDR3 DNA: TGTGCCAGCAGCTCCAACGGACAGGGCCCCACAGATACGCAGTATTTT. Complete variable domain (other parts from reference TRBV5-4 and TRBJ2-3): ETGVTQSPTHLIKTRGQQVTLRCSSQSGHNTVSWYQQALGQGPQFIFQYYREEENGRGNFPPRFSGLQFPNYSSELNVNALELDDSALYLCASSSNGQGPTDTQYFGPGTRLTVL.

The gene calls are TRBV4-2 and TRBJ2-3; D is perhaps TRBD2 (5 bases). Trimming removed 2 bases at V and 7 bases at J, with 10 bases between. Germline lookup yields CDR1 LGHNA and CDR2 YNFKEQ. CDR3 length: 13 amino acids. DNA of the CDR3: TGTGCCAGCAGCCAAACCAGACTAAATACGCAGTATTTT. Amino acids: CASSQTRLNTQYF.

The rearrangement joins TRBV15 to TRBJ1-3; tentative D call: TRBD1 (6 bases). The CDR3 runs to 14 residues. Trimming cost V 9 bases and J 0 bases, with 12 bases left between them. The germline V gene has CDR1 LNHNV and CDR2 YYDKDF (reference sequence). CDR3 DNA: TGTGCCACGGGGGGCGGGGGCTCTGGAAACACCATATATTTT. This encodes CATGGGGSGNTIYF.

The chain links TRBV5-6 to TRBJ2-5; possible D gene TRBD2, 7 bases. This CDR3 has 16 amino acids. The V gene's germline CDR1 is SGHDT and CDR2 YYEEEE. V shed 2 bases and J shed 1 base, with 15 bases lying between them. CDR3 nucleotide sequence: TGTGCCAGCAGCTTTAGGGGGGAGGGGTTCCAAGAGACCCAGTACTTC. This encodes CASSFRGEGFQETQYF.

The chain joins TRBV5-1 to TRBJ1-2; D remains ambiguous. V lost 0 bases to trimming and J lost 0 bases, with 15 bases between them. Per the germline V gene, CDR1 is SGHRS and CDR2 is YFSETQ. This CDR3 comprises 17 residues. CDR3 amino acids: CASSLGSGSTSNYGYTF. CDR3 nucleotides: TGCGCCAGCAGCTTGGGCTCGGGCTCGACCTCTAACTATGGCTACACCTTC.

The chain links TRBV5-1 to TRBJ2-1; 7 bases are a match to TRBD2. The V segment lost 0 bases and the J segment 1 base; nucleotides outside the gene matches: 7. The V gene's germline CDR1 is SGHRS and CDR2 YFSETQ. The CDR3 has 17 amino acids. The CDR3 spells CASSLVASGASYNEQFF. In DNA, the CDR3 is TGCGCCAGCAGCTTGGTCGCTAGCGGCGCTTCCTACAATGAGCAGTTCTTC.

This clone has a handful of counts. The chain couples TRBV11-3 to TRBJ2-7; D not resolved. Trimming cost V 1 base and J 7 bases, with 14 bases left between them. From germline, CDR1 is SGHNT and CDR2 YENEEA. CDR3 length: 14 amino acids. In DNA form, the CDR3 reads TGTGCCAGCAGCTTAGTGACCCAGACTGGTGAGCAGTACTTC. Translated, it gives CASSLVTQTGEQYF.

This sequence joins TRBV7-6 and TRBJ2-2; 9 bases map to TRBD1. Germline assignment: CDR1 SGHVS and CDR2 FNYEAQ. This CDR3 spans 16 amino acids. Trimming removed 4 bases from V and 5 bases from J; junction bases left unmatched: 8. The CDR3 loop reads CASSSLQGARTGELFF. The CDR3 DNA is TGTGCCAGCAGCTCATTACAGGGGGCACGGACCGGGGAGCTGTTTTTT. Drawing the rest from reference TRBV7-6 and TRBJ2-2, the complete variable domain is GAGVSQSPRYKVTKRGQDVALRCDPISGHVSLYWYRQALGQGPEFLTYFNYEAQQDKSGLPNDRFSAERPEGSISTLTIQRTEQRDSAMYRCASSSLQGARTGELFFGEGSRLTVL.

The V gene is TRBV7-2, the J gene TRBJ2-1; a weak D match, TRBD2 (7 bases). This CDR3 is built from 16 residues. The V gene's germline CDR1 is SGHTA and CDR2 FQGNSA. V gave up 2 bases and J gave up 7 bases, with 18 bases separating them. Here the CDR3 reads CASSLRWGGFGNEQFF. Here the CDR3 DNA reads TGTGCCAGCAGCTTAAGATGGGGGGGCTTCGGAAATGAGCAGTTCTTC.

As concerns this clone: An end of the junction does not agree with germline; a read error may underlie this. The J gene is TRBJ2-5, the V gene TRBV2; D is unclear. Germline loops: CDR1 SNHLY, CDR2 FYNNEI. This CDR3 is 15 amino acids long. The CDR3 DNA reads as TGTGCCAGCAGTTCCCAGATTCCTCCCCAAGGGACCCAGTACTTC. This codes for CASSSQIPPQGTQYF.

The chain recombines TRBV5-1 with TRBJ1-1; possibly TRBD1 for D (6 bases). V was pared by 6 bases and J by 2 bases, with 14 bases between. The V gene's germline CDR1 is SGHRS and CDR2 YFSETQ. The CDR3 is 14 residues long. In nucleotides, the CDR3 is TGCGCCAGCACCTCCGGGACACTCAACACTGAAGCTTTCTTT. Protein: CASTSGTLNTEAFF.

This rearrangement joins TRBV4-3 to TRBJ2-7, with D perhaps TRBD1 (6 bases). V lost 1 base and J 3 bases, leaving 7 bases between the germline ends. The CDR3 loop spans 13 amino acids. Germline loops: CDR1 LGHNA, CDR2 YSLEER. The CDR3 DNA reads TGCGCCAGCAGCCAAGTCAGGGGCTACGAGCAGTACTTC. This sequence encodes CASSQVRGYEQYF.

The J gene is TRBJ2-7, the V gene TRBV7-8; possible D gene TRBD1, 6 bases. Germline loops: CDR1 SGHVS, CDR2 FQNEAQ. V gave up 5 bases and J gave up 5 bases, with 16 bases separating them. This CDR3 spans 14 amino acids. CDR3 bases: TGTGCCAGCAGCCATAAGGCCAGGGGCCACGAGCAGTACTTC. Protein sequence: CASSHKARGHEQYF.

The genes are TRBV13 and TRBJ2-2; 9 nucleotides align to TRBD2. J lost 0 bases, V lost 5 bases, and 7 bases had no gene match. The CDR3 length is 17 residues. Germline V CDR1 and CDR2: PRHDT, FYEKMQ (reference sequence). Here the CDR3 reads CASSVLERGANTGELFF. In DNA form, the CDR3 reads TGTGCCAGCAGCGTTCTCGAGCGGGGGGCGAACACCGGGGAGCTGTTTTTT.

The J gene is TRBJ2-7, the V gene TRBV10-3; D perhaps matches TRBD1 (5 bases). The CDR3 has 13 amino acids. The germline CDR1 and CDR2 sequences are ENHRY and SYGVKD. V was trimmed by 6 bases and J by 11 bases, leaving 20 bases between them. CDR3 protein: CAISLLPREGEYF. The CDR3 DNA follows: TGTGCCATCAGCCTCCTCCCGCGTGAAGGGGAGTACTTC.

The CDR3 reads CASSYEDRGNQPQHF. As DNA, the CDR3 is TGTGCCAGCAGTTACGAGGACAGGGGAAATCAGCCCCAGCATTTT. The J gene is TRBJ1-5, the V gene TRBV6-5, with 9 bases matching TRBD1. CDR1 and CDR2 (germline): MNHEY, SVGAGI. After removal of 2 bases from V and 4 bases from J, the junction contained 3 bases not matched to a gene. This CDR3 comprises 15 residues.

The chain couples TRBV6-6 to TRBJ1-3; tentatively, D is TRBD1 (6 bases). V lost 5 bases and J 4 bases, leaving 15 bases between the germline ends. Germline V gives CDR1 MNHNY, CDR2 SVGAGI (reference sequence). The CDR3 runs to 15 residues. This CDR3 is CASSVQGFKGNTIYF. The DNA for the CDR3 is TGTGCCAGCAGTGTACAGGGTTTCAAAGGAAACACCATATATTTT.

There are a few counts of this clone. The CDR3 DNA is TGTGCCAGCAGCCCGTGGGGAGTCTCCTACGAGCAGTACTTC. Translating gives CASSPWGVSYEQYF. The chain joins TRBV14 to TRBJ2-7; D might be TRBD2 (5 bases). V gave up 4 bases and J gave up 0 bases, with 10 bases separating them. Looked up from germline, CDR1 is SGHDN and CDR2 is FVKESK. There are 14 residues in the CDR3. Full variable domain (missing parts from reference TRBV14 and TRBJ2-7): EAGVTQFPSHSVIEKGQTVTLRCDPISGHDNLYWYRRVMGKEIKFLLHFVKESKQDESGMPNNRFLAERTGGTYSTLKVQPAELEDSGVYFCASSPWGVSYEQYFGPGTRLTVT.

The chain links TRBV25-1 to TRBJ1-4, with a weak D call TRBD1 (5 bases). Trimming took off 1 base at V and 4 bases at J, with 13 bases between the two ends. The CDR3 runs to 16 residues. Germline-derived CDR1 and CDR2 are MGHDK and SYGVNS. The CDR3 DNA follows: TGTGCCAGCAGTGAATGTTGTCGGGGGATTAATGAAAAACTGTTTTTT. Translating it yields CASSECCRGINEKLFF.

The J gene is TRBJ1-6, the V gene TRBV28, with a weak D call TRBD1 (6 bases). Trimming took 3 bases from V and 2 from J, leaving 11 bases between them. Looked up from germline, CDR1 is MDHEN and CDR2 is SYDVKM. This CDR3 has 16 amino acids. In DNA, the CDR3 is TGTGCCAGCAGTTTCCAGGGGCCCGCCTATAATTCACCCCTCCACTTT. Its translation: CASSFQGPAYNSPLHF. The full variable domain, with the rest looked up from reference TRBV28 and TRBJ1-6, is DVKVTQSSRYLVKRTGEKVFLECVQDMDHENMFWYRQDPGLGLRLIYFSYDVKMKEKGDIPEGYSVSREKKERFSLILESASTNQTSMYLCASSFQGPAYNSPLHFGNGTRLTVT.